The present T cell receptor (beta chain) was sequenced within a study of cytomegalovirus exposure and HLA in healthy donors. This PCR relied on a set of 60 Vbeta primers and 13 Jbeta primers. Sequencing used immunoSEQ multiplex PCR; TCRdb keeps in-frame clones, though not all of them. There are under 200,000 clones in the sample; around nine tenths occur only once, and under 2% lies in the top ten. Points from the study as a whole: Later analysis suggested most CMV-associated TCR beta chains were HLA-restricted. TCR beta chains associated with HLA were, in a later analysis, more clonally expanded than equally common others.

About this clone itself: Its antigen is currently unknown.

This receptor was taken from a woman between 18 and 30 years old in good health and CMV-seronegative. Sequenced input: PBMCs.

The CDR3 DNA reads as TGTGCCAGCAGCGCCGGGACAGGGATCTACGAGCAGTACTTC. Translation: CASSAGTGIYEQYF. This rearrangement joins TRBV6-5 to TRBJ2-7, with 9 bases fitting TRBD1. The CDR3 covers 14 residues. V lost 6 bases and J lost 3; bases outside the gene matches: 6. CDR1 and CDR2 from the germline V gene are MNHEY and SVGAGI.